The text below deals with one TCR beta chain. This sample is drawn from a study of regulatory T cells in long-lasting Graves disease. In building TCR beta libraries, iRepertoire HTBI primers were used together with Arm-PCR of CDR3 regions. TCRdb re-called the multiplex PCR reads through MiXCR, storing one row per CDR3 protein. Of around 430,000 distinct CDR3 sequences in the sample, less than 25% are singletons; the top ten hold under 15%. The CDR3 is 12 amino acids. Trimming removed 5 bases at V and 9 bases at J, with 13 bases between. Per germline, CDR1 SGHAT and CDR2 FQDESV (reference sequence). As to time point: persistent/refractory GD, antithyroid drugs over 5 years with positive TRAb. Making the TCR library involved RNA that had been extracted from PBMCs.

The sample in question was peripheral blood mononuclear cells (PBMCs), obtained when the disease was refractory, from a patient treated with antithyroid drugs. This clonotype was sampled from a female donor with Graves disease. The rearrangement links TRBV11-1 to TRBJ1-1, with D perhaps matching TRBD1 (6 bases). CDR3 nucleotides: TGTGCCAGCAGCCTGGACAGTCTAAAAGCTTTCTTT. The encoded protein is CASSLDSLKAFF. Filled out from reference TRBV11-1 and TRBJ1-1, the complete variable domain reads EAEVAQSPRYKITEKSQAVAFWCDPISGHATLYWYRQILGQGPELLVQFQDESVVDDSQLPKDRFSAERLKGVDSTLKIQPAELGDSAMYLCASSLDSLKAFFGQGTRLTVV.